The 2 T cell receptor beta chains listed next were all sequenced from one sample in a study of T cells and Merkel cell carcinoma outcomes. Sequencing was performed with immunoSEQ multiplex PCR; in TCRdb, only in-frame clones are kept and a portion is missing. The table has thousands of clones, approximately 80% seen once; the top ten hold 4.5% to 6.5%. The sequenced material came from tumor tissue from Merkel cell carcinoma. These TCRs come from a human donor with Merkel cell carcinoma.

The sample holds a few counts of this clone. This rearrangement joins TRBV12-5 to TRBJ1-5; TRBD1 matches 7 bases. Trimming cost V 7 bases and J 5 bases; bases outside gene matches: 5. CDR1 is LGHNT, CDR2 FRNRAP, per germline. The CDR3 is made up of 13 amino acids. In nucleotides, the CDR3 is TGTGCTAGTGCCCAGGGACAGTATCAGCCCCAGCATTTT. Translation: CASAQGQYQPQHF.

The chain is built from TRBV15 and TRBJ1-5; unclear D gene. CDR3 size: 17 residues. The ends were cut back, 0 bases at V and 2 bases at J, with 14 bases in the middle. Germline CDR1 reads LNHNV; CDR2 reads YYDKDF (reference sequence). This CDR3 reads CATSRDLRGDGNQPQHF. As DNA, the CDR3 is TGTGCCACCAGCAGAGATCTAAGAGGCGACGGCAATCAGCCCCAGCATTTT.